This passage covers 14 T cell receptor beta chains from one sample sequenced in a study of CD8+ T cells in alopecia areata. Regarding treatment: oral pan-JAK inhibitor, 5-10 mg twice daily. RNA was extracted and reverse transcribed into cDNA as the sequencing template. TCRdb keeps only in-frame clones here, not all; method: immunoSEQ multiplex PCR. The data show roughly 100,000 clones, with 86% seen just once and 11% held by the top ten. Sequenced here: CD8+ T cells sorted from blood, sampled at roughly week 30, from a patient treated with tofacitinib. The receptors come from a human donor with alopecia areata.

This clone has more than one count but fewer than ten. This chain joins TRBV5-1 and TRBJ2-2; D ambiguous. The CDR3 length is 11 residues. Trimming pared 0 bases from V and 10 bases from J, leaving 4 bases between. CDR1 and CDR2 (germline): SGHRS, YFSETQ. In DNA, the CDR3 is TGCGCCAGCAGCTTGGTGATGGAGCTGTTTTTT. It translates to CASSLVMELFF.

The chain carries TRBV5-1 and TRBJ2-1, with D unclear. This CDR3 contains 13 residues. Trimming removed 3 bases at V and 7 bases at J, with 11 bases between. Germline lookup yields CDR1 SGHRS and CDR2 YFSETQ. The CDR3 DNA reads TGCGCCAGCAGCTCATGGGGTGGTAATGAGCAGTTCTTC. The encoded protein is CASSSWGGNEQFF.

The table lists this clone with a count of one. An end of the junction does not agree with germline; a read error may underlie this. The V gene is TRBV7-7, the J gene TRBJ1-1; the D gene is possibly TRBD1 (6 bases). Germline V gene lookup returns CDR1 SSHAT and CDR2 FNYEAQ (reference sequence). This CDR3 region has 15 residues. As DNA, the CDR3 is TGTGCTAGCAGCCCCATAGTACAGGGGAACACTGAAGCTTTCTTT. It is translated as CASSPIVQGNTEAFF.

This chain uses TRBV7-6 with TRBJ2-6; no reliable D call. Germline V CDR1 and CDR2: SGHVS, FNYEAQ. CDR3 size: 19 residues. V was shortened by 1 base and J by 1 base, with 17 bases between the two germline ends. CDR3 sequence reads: CASSLGFFHGASGANVLTF. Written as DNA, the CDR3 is TGTGCCAGCAGCTTAGGATTCTTCCATGGCGCATCTGGGGCCAACGTCCTGACTTTC.

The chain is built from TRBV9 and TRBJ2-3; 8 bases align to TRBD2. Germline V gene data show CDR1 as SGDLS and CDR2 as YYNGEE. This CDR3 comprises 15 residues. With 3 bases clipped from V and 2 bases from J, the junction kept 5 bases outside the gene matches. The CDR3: CASSGSGSFTDTQYF. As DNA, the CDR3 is TGTGCCAGCAGCGGAAGCGGGAGTTTCACAGATACGCAGTATTTT.

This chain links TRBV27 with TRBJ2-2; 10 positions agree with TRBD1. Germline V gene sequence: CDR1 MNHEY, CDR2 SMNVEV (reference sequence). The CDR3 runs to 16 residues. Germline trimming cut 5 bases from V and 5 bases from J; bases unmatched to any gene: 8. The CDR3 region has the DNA TGTGCCAGCAGTCTCCTCGACAGGGGGCTAACCGGGGAGCTGTTTTTT. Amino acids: CASSLLDRGLTGELFF.

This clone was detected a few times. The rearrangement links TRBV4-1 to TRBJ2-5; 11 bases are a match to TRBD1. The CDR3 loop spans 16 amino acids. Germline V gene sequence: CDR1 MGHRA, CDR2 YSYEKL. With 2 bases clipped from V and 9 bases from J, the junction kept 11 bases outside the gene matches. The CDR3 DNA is TGCGCCAGCAGCCAATACCCGGGACAGGGGGAATTGGCCCAGTACTTC. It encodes CASSQYPGQGELAQYF.

This chain's CDR3 is CASSEGDTQYF. The CDR3, as DNA: TGTGCCAGCAGCGAGGGGGATACGCAGTATTTT. This rearrangement joins TRBV9 to TRBJ2-3; D is perhaps TRBD1 (5 bases). V lost 3 bases, J lost 6 bases, and 5 bases lay in between. CDR1 and CDR2 from the germline V gene are SGDLS and YYNGEE. The length of the CDR3 is 11 residues.

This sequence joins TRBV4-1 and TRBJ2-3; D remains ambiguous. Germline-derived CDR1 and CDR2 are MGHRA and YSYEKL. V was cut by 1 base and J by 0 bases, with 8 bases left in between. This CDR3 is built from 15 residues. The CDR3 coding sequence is TGCGCCAGCAGCCAAGTCGACCCTAGCACAGATACGCAGTATTTT. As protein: CASSQVDPSTDTQYF.

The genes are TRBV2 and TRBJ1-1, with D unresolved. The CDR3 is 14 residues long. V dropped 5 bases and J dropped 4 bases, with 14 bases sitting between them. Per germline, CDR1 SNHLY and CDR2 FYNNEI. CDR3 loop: CASSLGGYVTEAFF. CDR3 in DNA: TGTGCCAGCAGTTTGGGCGGGTATGTCACTGAAGCTTTCTTT.

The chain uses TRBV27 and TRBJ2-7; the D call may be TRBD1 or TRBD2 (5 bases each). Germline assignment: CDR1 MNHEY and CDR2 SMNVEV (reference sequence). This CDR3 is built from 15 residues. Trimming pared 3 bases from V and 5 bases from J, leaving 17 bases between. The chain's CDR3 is CASSFAGRVEDEQYF. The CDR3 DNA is TGTGCCAGCAGTTTCGCGGGCAGGGTAGAGGACGAGCAGTACTTC.

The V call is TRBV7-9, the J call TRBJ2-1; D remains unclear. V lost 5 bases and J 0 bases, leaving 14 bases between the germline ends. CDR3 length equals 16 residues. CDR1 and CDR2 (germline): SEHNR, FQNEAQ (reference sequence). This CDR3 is CASSPLITASYNEQFF. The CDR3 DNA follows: TGTGCCAGCAGCCCCTTGATCACGGCCTCCTACAATGAGCAGTTCTTC. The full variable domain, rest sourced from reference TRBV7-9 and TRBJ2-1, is DTGVSQNPRHKITKRGQNVTFRCDPISEHNRLYWYRQTLGQGPEFLTYFQNEAQLEKSRLLSDRFSAERPKGSFSTLEIQRTEQGDSAMYLCASSPLITASYNEQFFGPGTRLTVL.

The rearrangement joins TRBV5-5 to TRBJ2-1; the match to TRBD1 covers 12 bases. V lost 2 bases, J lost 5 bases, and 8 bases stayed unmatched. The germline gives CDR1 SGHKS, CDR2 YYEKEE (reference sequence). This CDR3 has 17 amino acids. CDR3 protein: CASSLPPGQGADNEQFF. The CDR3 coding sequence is TGTGCCAGCAGCTTACCTCCGGGACAGGGGGCGGACAATGAGCAGTTCTTC.

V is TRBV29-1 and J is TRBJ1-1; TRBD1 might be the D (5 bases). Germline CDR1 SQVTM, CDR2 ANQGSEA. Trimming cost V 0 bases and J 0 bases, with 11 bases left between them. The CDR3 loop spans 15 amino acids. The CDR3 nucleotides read TGCAGCGTTGAAGATCAGGCCAGGGTGAACACTGAAGCTTTCTTT. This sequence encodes CSVEDQARVNTEAFF.